One and the same sample provided the 28 T cell receptor beta chains below, sequenced in a study of T cell responses to AZD1222 COVID-19 vaccine. TCRdb's table, derived via immunoSEQ multiplex PCR, lists solely in-frame clones and lacks some. The sample has about 170,000 clones; 80% to 95% are singletons. The sample here was peripheral blood, taken on day 0 of AZD1222 vaccination. The receptor source for this set is an adult in good health.

This chain uses TRBV7-9 with TRBJ1-3; D may be TRBD1 (5 bases). The CDR3 runs to 15 residues. CDR1 is SEHNR, CDR2 FQNEAQ, per germline (reference sequence). Trimming took 6 bases from V and 0 from J, leaving 12 bases between them. The DNA for the CDR3 is TGTGCCAGCAGTTGGGGGACCCGCTCTGGAAACACCATATATTTT. Translating it yields CASSWGTRSGNTIYF.

This clone was counted a few times. This chain uses TRBV19 with TRBJ1-1, with TRBD1 as a possible D gene (6 bases). Germline assignment: CDR1 LNHDA and CDR2 SQIVND (reference sequence). V lost 7 bases and J lost 1, with 16 bases in between. The CDR3 length is 15 residues. The CDR3 reads CASIPIGQPNTEAFF. In DNA form, the CDR3 reads TGTGCCAGTATCCCGATCGGACAGCCGAACACTGAAGCTTTCTTT.

This chain links TRBV10-2 with TRBJ2-2; D might be TRBD2 (6 bases). The germline V gene has CDR1 WSHSY and CDR2 SAAADI. The ends were cut back, 4 bases at V and 4 bases at J, with 16 bases in the middle. The length of the CDR3 is 16 residues. The CDR3 DNA reads as TGCGCCAGCAGTGTCCCTTCCGGGGGAGGCACCGGGGAGCTGTTTTTT. It specifies CASSVPSGGGTGELFF.

This clone was found once. This chain uses TRBV27 with TRBJ2-3; D not resolved. CDR3 size: 15 residues. Germline assignment: CDR1 MNHEY and CDR2 SMNVEV (reference sequence). Trimming shortened V by 6 bases and J by 0 bases, and 13 bases separated the two germline ends. The CDR3 DNA reads TGTGCCAGCAGCCGCGGACGTGGGAGCACAGATACGCAGTATTTT. Translation: CASSRGRGSTDTQYF.

The rearrangement joins TRBV9 to TRBJ2-7; D gene uncertain. Looked up from germline, CDR1 is SGDLS and CDR2 is YYNGEE. The CDR3 sequence is 14 residues long. The V end lost 7 bases, the J end lost 0 bases, and 14 bases lay between the germline ends. The CDR3 reads CASGSSPSSYEQYF. The CDR3, as DNA: TGTGCCAGCGGTTCGAGCCCTAGCTCCTACGAGCAGTACTTC.

This clone was seen only once. This chain joins TRBV7-2 and TRBJ2-6; D gene unclear. V was pared by 6 bases and J by 0 bases, with 9 bases between. The germline CDR1 and CDR2 sequences are SGHTA and FQGNSA. This CDR3 spans 15 amino acids. In nucleotides, the CDR3 is TGTGCCAGCAGGCGTGCAAGCTCTGGGGCCAACGTCCTGACTTTC. Its protein product is CASRRASSGANVLTF. The entire variable domain, with the rest obtained from reference TRBV7-2 and TRBJ2-6, is as follows: GAGVSQSPSNKVTEKGKDVELRCDPISGHTALYWYRQSLGQGLEFLIYFQGNSAPDKSGLPSDRFSAERTGGSVSTLTIQRTQQEDSAVYLCASRRASSGANVLTFGAGSRLTVL.

This chain connects TRBV12-2 to TRBJ1-1. TRBV12-2 is a listed pseudogene. This CDR3 spans 15 amino acids. The CDR3 sequence is CASRLAHEGNTEAFF. CDR3 bases: TGTGCAAGTCGCTTAGCCCACGAGGGTAACACTGAAGCTTTCTTT.

The chain joins TRBV29-1 to TRBJ1-2; the D gene is possibly TRBD1 (6 bases). Trimming removed 6 bases at V and 12 bases at J, with 23 bases between. The CDR3 runs 13 residues. CDR1 is SQVTM, CDR2 ANQGSEA, per germline. The CDR3 DNA sequence: TGCAGCGTGTCGGACAGTCCCGGCGAGGTGAACACCTTC. This encodes CSVSDSPGEVNTF.

This chain joins TRBV5-1 and TRBJ1-5, with D perhaps TRBD1 (5 bases). Germline V gene lookup returns CDR1 SGHRS and CDR2 YFSETQ. CDR3 length: 13 amino acids. The V and J ends lost 5 bases and 5 bases respectively, with 11 bases between them. The DNA of the CDR3 is TGCGCCAGCAGTCGATCGGGGGATCAGCCCCAGCATTTT. This sequence encodes CASSRSGDQPQHF.

The rearrangement links TRBV19 to TRBJ1-2; maybe TRBD1 (5 bases). V was clipped by 2 bases and J by 5 bases, with 15 bases between them. This CDR3 is built from 15 residues. Germline CDR1 LNHDA, CDR2 SQIVND (reference sequence). CDR3: CASSIQGLSHYGYTF. CDR3 sequence (DNA): TGTGCCAGTAGTATACAGGGCCTCTCCCATTATGGCTACACCTTC. Supplemented by reference TRBV19 and TRBJ1-2, the full variable domain reads DGGITQSPKYLFRKEGQNVTLSCEQNLNHDAMYWYRQDPGQGLRLIYYSQIVNDFQKGDIAEGYSVSREKKESFPLTVTSAQKNPTAFYLCASSIQGLSHYGYTFGSGTRLTVV.

In its sample, this clone was seen once. The chain is built from TRBV12-3 or TRBV12-4 and TRBJ1-2; D not certain. Trimming removed 3 bases at V and 8 bases at J, with 10 bases between. CDR3 length: 12 amino acids. The CDR3 nucleotides are TGTGCCAGCAGTTTGAGACCTCTAGGCTACACCTTC. Translation: CASSLRPLGYTF.

This clone appeared once. This chain uses TRBV6-6 with TRBJ1-2, with 9 bases identical to TRBD1. The germline V gene encodes CDR1 MNHNY and CDR2 SVGAGI (reference sequence). The trim removed 7 bases at V and 6 bases at J, leaving 12 bases unmatched. The CDR3 has 15 amino acids. The CDR3 DNA follows: TGTGCCAGCACGGACAGGGGTTTGGGAACCCATGGCTACACCTTC. Protein sequence: CASTDRGLGTHGYTF.

The chain joins TRBV11-2 to TRBJ2-7; 10 positions match TRBD1. The CDR3 is 16 residues long. CDR1 and CDR2 from the germline V gene are SGHAT and FQNNGV. The junction had 5 bases not matched to a gene; V was cut back by 1 base and J by 2 bases. For the CDR3, the DNA is TGTGCCAGCAGCTTAGGGGGGGGACAGGGGACCTACGAGCAGTACTTC. Translating gives CASSLGGGQGTYEQYF.

This chain uses TRBV5-6 with TRBJ1-1; D is undetermined. Trimming removed 3 bases at V and 3 bases at J, with 15 bases between. CDR3 length: 15 amino acids. Germline V gene lookup returns CDR1 SGHDT and CDR2 YYEEEE. Here the CDR3 reads CASSSDPGLDTEAFF. In DNA form, the CDR3 reads TGTGCCAGCAGCTCGGACCCCGGCCTAGACACTGAAGCTTTCTTT.

The V gene is TRBV30, the J gene TRBJ1-2; no firm D call. From germline, CDR1 is GTSNPN and CDR2 SVGIG (reference sequence). The CDR3 covers 14 residues. Trimming left V 2 bases short and J 2 bases short, with 12 bases between. CDR3 region: CAWSWSTPNYGYTF. CDR3 in DNA: TGTGCCTGGAGTTGGAGTACCCCCAACTATGGCTACACCTTC.

The chain uses TRBV7-9 and TRBJ1-4, with 8 nucleotides matching TRBD1. CDR1 SEHNR and CDR2 FQNEAQ come from the germline V gene (reference sequence). The CDR3 has 18 amino acids. Trimming removed 1 base from V and 5 bases from J; junction bases left unmatched: 12. CDR3: CASSLGVGTGGGNEKLFF. The CDR3 region has the DNA TGTGCCAGCAGCTTAGGGGTTGGGACAGGAGGAGGGAATGAAAAACTGTTTTTT.

The chain recombines TRBV7-8 with TRBJ2-7; 11 positions agree with TRBD2. This CDR3 region has 16 residues. V shed 5 bases and J 6 bases; nucleotides not matched to a gene: 12. The germline V gene encodes CDR1 SGHVS and CDR2 FQNEAQ. The chain's CDR3 is CASSPQGLAVPGEQYF. The CDR3 DNA sequence: TGTGCCAGCAGCCCCCAGGGACTAGCGGTTCCAGGCGAGCAGTACTTC.

The chain joins TRBV7-9 to TRBJ1-2, with TRBD1 matching over 8 bases. This CDR3 spans 12 amino acids. CDR1 and CDR2 (germline): SEHNR, FQNEAQ (reference sequence). Trimming at V came to 5 bases and at J to 8 bases, leaving 4 bases not matched to a gene. DNA of the CDR3: TGTGCCAGCAGCATGGACAGGGAAGGCTACACCTTC. It translates to CASSMDREGYTF. The variable domain in full, completed from reference TRBV7-9 and TRBJ1-2, reads DTGVSQNPRHKITKRGQNVTFRCDPISEHNRLYWYRQTLGQGPEFLTYFQNEAQLEKSRLLSDRFSAERPKGSFSTLEIQRTEQGDSAMYLCASSMDREGYTFGSGTRLTVV.

V usage is TRBV9 and J usage is TRBJ2-2; 7 nucleotides align to TRBD2. There are 15 residues in the CDR3. V gave up 5 bases and J gave up 5 bases; unmatched junction bases: 9. CDR1 SGDLS and CDR2 YYNGEE come from the germline V gene. The CDR3 DNA sequence: TGTGCCAGCAGTCATGGACTAGATCTAACCGGGGAGCTGTTTTTT. Its protein product is CASSHGLDLTGELFF.

J is TRBJ1-1 and V is TRBV19; a weak D match, TRBD1 (5 bases). Trimming pared 4 bases from V and 7 bases from J, leaving 10 bases between. CDR1 is LNHDA and CDR2 is SQIVND in the germline V gene (reference sequence). The CDR3 loop spans 12 amino acids. The CDR3 protein is CASSRGVGEAFF. As DNA, the CDR3 is TGTGCCAGTAGTAGGGGGGTGGGTGAAGCTTTCTTT.

In nucleotides, the CDR3 is TGTGCCAGCAGCTTAGAGCGGCAAAACTACAATGAGCAGTTCTTC. Protein: CASSLERQNYNEQFF. The chain couples TRBV7-2 to TRBJ2-1; a weak D match, TRBD2 (5 bases). There are 15 residues in the CDR3. CDR1 is SGHTA and CDR2 is FQGNSA in the germline V gene. V lost 1 base to trimming and J lost 3 bases, with 10 bases between them. The full variable domain, in which reference TRBV7-2 and TRBJ2-1 provide the parts outside the CDR3, is GAGVSQSPSNKVTEKGKDVELRCDPISGHTALYWYRQSLGQGLEFLIYFQGNSAPDKSGLPSDRFSAERTGGSVSTLTIQRTQQEDSAVYLCASSLERQNYNEQFFGPGTRLTVL.

This clone occurred once. The chain couples TRBV6-5 to TRBJ2-1; 10 positions agree with TRBD2. The CDR3 is 15 residues long. J was trimmed by 7 bases and V by 6 bases; bases with no gene match: 9. The germline V gene encodes CDR1 MNHEY and CDR2 SVGAGI. The CDR3 DNA reads TGTGCCAGCAGGCGTACTAGCGGGGTAACGAATGAGCAGTTCTTC. Its translation is CASRRTSGVTNEQFF.

The chain carries TRBV27 and TRBJ1-5; a possible D gene is TRBD1 (5 bases). Trimming took 4 bases from V and 4 from J, leaving 8 bases between them. The CDR3 runs 13 residues. Germline assignment: CDR1 MNHEY and CDR2 SMNVEV (reference sequence). The CDR3 nucleotides are TGTGCCAGCAGTTGGGACCCGAATCAGCCCCAGCATTTT. Protein sequence: CASSWDPNQPQHF.

This chain joins TRBV13 and TRBJ2-3; 8 bases map to TRBD2. J gave up 6 bases and V 5 bases, and 10 bases lay outside the gene matches. This CDR3 has 15 amino acids. The germline CDR1 and CDR2 sequences are PRHDT and FYEKMQ (reference sequence). CDR3 residues: CASSTGGAVSDTQYF. The CDR3 DNA reads as TGTGCCAGCAGCACCGGGGGGGCCGTATCGGATACGCAGTATTTT. Combining the CDR3 with reference TRBV13 and TRBJ2-3 gives the whole variable domain AAGVIQSPRHLIKEKRETATLKCYPIPRHDTVYWYQQGPGQDPQFLISFYEKMQSDKGSIPDRFSAQQFSDYHSELNMSSLELGDSALYFCASSTGGAVSDTQYFGPGTRLTVL.

The CDR3 sequence is CASSSNRGGQETQYF. Written as DNA, the CDR3 is TGTGCCAGCAGTTCAAACAGGGGTGGACAAGAGACCCAGTACTTC. The chain employs TRBV6-5 and TRBJ2-5, with 7 bases aligning to TRBD1. This CDR3 is built from 15 residues. With 4 bases clipped from V and 2 bases from J, the junction kept 7 bases outside the gene matches. From germline, CDR1 is MNHEY and CDR2 SVGAGI.

This chain connects TRBV6-5 to TRBJ1-6; 7 bases line up with TRBD1. Germline values: CDR1 MNHEY, CDR2 SVGAGI. The CDR3 runs to 15 residues. V trimming: 7 bases; J trimming: 7 bases; junction bases outside the gene matches: 10. This chain's CDR3 is CASNINRGINSPLHF. CDR3 bases: TGTGCCAGCAACATAAACAGGGGTATCAATTCACCCCTCCACTTT.

The V and J genes are TRBV18 and TRBJ1-1, with TRBD1 matching over 9 bases. The germline V gene has CDR1 KGHSH and CDR2 LQKENI. This CDR3 is built from 14 residues. V shed 4 bases, J shed 5 bases, and the junction held 5 bases outside the gene matches. CDR3 residues: CASSRQGGGTEAFF. The CDR3 DNA sequence: TGTGCCAGCTCACGACAGGGGGGAGGGACTGAAGCTTTCTTT. The variable domain in full, completed from reference TRBV18 and TRBJ1-1, reads NAGVMQNPRHLVRRRGQEARLRCSPMKGHSHVYWYRQLPEEGLKFMVYLQKENIIDESGMPKERFSAEFPKEGPSILRIQQVVRGDSAAYFCASSRQGGGTEAFFGQGTRLTVV.

The chain combines TRBV25-1 with TRBJ2-1; TRBD1 might be the D (5 bases). Per germline, CDR1 MGHDK and CDR2 SYGVNS. The length of the CDR3 is 14 residues. V was clipped by 4 bases and J by 6 bases, with 13 bases between them. The DNA for the CDR3 is TGTGCCAGCAGTGCAGGGAATCACCTCAATGAGCAGTTCTTC. As protein: CASSAGNHLNEQFF.